The 28 T cell receptor beta chains given below trace back to one sample, sequenced in a study of shared clonotypes between healthy human individuals. The data were produced by immunoSEQ multiplex PCR, yet TCRdb's version contains in-frame clones alone and is incomplete. The sample carries under 600,000 clones, around 80% recorded once. The sample was PBMCs. These receptors originate from a woman in her forties in good health. Some clones in this sample may be carry-over from other donors' samples.

The sample holds a few counts of this clone. This chain connects TRBV4-1 to TRBJ1-1; D gene uncertain. The V end lost 0 bases, the J end lost 12 bases, and 11 bases lay between the germline ends. The CDR3 sequence is 12 residues long. CDR1 is MGHRA, CDR2 YSYEKL, per germline. The CDR3 region is CASSQDQAGTFF. CDR3 DNA: TGCGCCAGCAGCCAAGATCAGGCAGGTACTTTCTTT.

This rearrangement joins TRBV18 to TRBJ1-2; D uncertain. Deletions cut 6 bases from V and 4 bases from J, with 15 bases between. The CDR3 is 14 residues long. Germline loops: CDR1 KGHSH, CDR2 LQKENI. CDR3 DNA sequence: TGTGCCAGCTCTAGTATAACAGAGAGCTATGGCTACACCTTC. This codes for CASSSITESYGYTF.

The chain combines TRBV5-8 with TRBJ1-5; TRBD1 is a possible D gene (6 bases). Trimming left V 1 base short and J 3 bases short, with 17 bases between. Germline CDR1 and CDR2: SGHTS and YDEGEE. The CDR3 is made up of 17 amino acids. The CDR3 DNA sequence: TGTGCCAGCAGCTTGTTTTCGGGGGGCGAATTCAATCAGCCCCAGCATTTT. Translating it yields CASSLFSGGEFNQPQHF.

The gene calls are TRBV9 and TRBJ2-1; 11 nucleotides match TRBD2. V was pared by 2 bases and J by 3 bases, with 1 base of the junction left unmatched. There are 15 residues in the CDR3. Germline loops: CDR1 SGDLS, CDR2 YYNGEE. The CDR3 DNA reads as TGTGCCAGCAGCGTTAGCGGGAGGGGCTACAATGAGCAGTTCTTC. Residues: CASSVSGRGYNEQFF.

The chain joins TRBV7-3 to TRBJ2-1; D remains unclear. The germline V and J ends were trimmed by 5 bases and 0 bases, with 5 bases remaining between them. This CDR3 has 13 amino acids. Germline CDR1 is SGHTA and CDR2 is FQGTGA. CDR3 DNA sequence: TGTGCCAGCAGCGAAAACTCCTACAATGAGCAGTTCTTC. The encoded protein is CASSENSYNEQFF.

The chain couples TRBV6-5 to TRBJ1-5, with 8 bases identical to TRBD1. In germline, CDR1 is MNHEY, CDR2 SVGAGI. J lost 7 bases, V lost 6 bases, and 5 bases had no gene match. The CDR3 contains 13 residues. The CDR3 sequence is CASRGQAEQPQHF. The CDR3 coding sequence is TGTGCCAGCAGGGGACAGGCTGAGCAGCCCCAGCATTTT.

This rearrangement joins TRBV28 to TRBJ1-2; D remains unclear. Germline lookup yields CDR1 MDHEN and CDR2 SYDVKM. V lost 2 bases and J 6 bases, leaving 7 bases between the germline ends. CDR3 length: 12 amino acids. This CDR3 reads CASSLMGNGYTF. In DNA, the CDR3 is TGTGCCAGCAGTTTAATGGGGAATGGCTACACCTTC.

The chain couples TRBV27 to TRBJ2-1; 9 bases align to TRBD1. V was clipped by 7 bases and J by 4 bases; unmatched bases: 5. This CDR3 spans 14 amino acids. Per germline, CDR1 MNHEY and CDR2 SMNVEV (reference sequence). CDR3: CASTRQGGYNEQFF. The CDR3 coding sequence is TGTGCCAGCACTAGACAGGGGGGATACAATGAGCAGTTCTTC.

CDR3 protein: CASSPGTDHGNTIYF. The CDR3 DNA reads TGTGCCAGCAGCCCAGGCACGGACCATGGAAACACCATATATTTT. This chain links TRBV9 with TRBJ1-3; D unresolved. Germline V CDR1 and CDR2: SGDLS, YYNGEE. The CDR3 is 15 residues long. Trimming left V 4 bases short and J 3 bases short, with 14 bases between. Supplemented by reference TRBV9 and TRBJ1-3, the full variable domain reads DSGVTQTPKHLITATGQRVTLRCSPRSGDLSVYWYQQSLDQGLQFLIQYYNGEERAKGNILERFSAQQFPDLHSELNLSSLELGDSALYFCASSPGTDHGNTIYFGEGSWLTVV.

This chain joins TRBV28 and TRBJ1-1; 9 bases map to TRBD1. Germline V gives CDR1 MDHEN, CDR2 SYDVKM. V gave up 5 bases and J gave up 3 bases; unmatched junction bases: 7. The length of the CDR3 is 15 residues. CDR3 DNA: TGTGCCAGCAGTCCCCAGACAGGGGGGGACACTGAAGCTTTCTTT. Translated, it gives CASSPQTGGDTEAFF. The full variable domain, in which reference TRBV28 and TRBJ1-1 provide the parts outside the CDR3, is DVKVTQSSRYLVKRTGEKVFLECVQDMDHENMFWYRQDPGLGLRLIYFSYDVKMKEKGDIPEGYSVSREKKERFSLILESASTNQTSMYLCASSPQTGGDTEAFFGQGTRLTVV.

This clone was seen more than once but under ten times. The chain couples TRBV5-1 to TRBJ1-5, with 7 bases that match TRBD1. Germline loops: CDR1 SGHRS, CDR2 YFSETQ. After removal of 0 bases from V and 10 bases from J, the junction contained 10 bases not matched to a gene. The CDR3 length is 15 residues. In nucleotides, the CDR3 is TGCGCCAGCAGCTTGGAGGGGGCCCAACATGGACCCCAGCATTTT. It translates to CASSLEGAQHGPQHF. Full variable domain (outside the CDR3, taken from reference TRBV5-1 and TRBJ1-5): KAGVTQTPRYLIKTRGQQVTLSCSPISGHRSVSWYQQTPGQGLQFLFEYFSETQRNKGNFPGRFSGRQFSNSRSEMNVSTLELGDSALYLCASSLEGAQHGPQHFGDGTRLSIL.

The CDR3 loop is CASSFSGNEKLFF. The CDR3 bases are TGTGCCAGCAGCTTCAGTGGGAATGAAAAACTGTTTTTT. V and J are TRBV5-6 and TRBJ1-4; D not certain. The V and J ends lost 2 bases and 5 bases respectively, with 7 bases between them. This CDR3 comprises 13 residues. Per germline, CDR1 SGHDT and CDR2 YYEEEE.

The rearrangement links TRBV19 to TRBJ1-2; D is uncertain. The germline V and J ends were trimmed by 2 bases and 2 bases, with 9 bases remaining between them. Germline-derived CDR1 and CDR2 are LNHDA and SQIVND (reference sequence). The CDR3 contains 14 residues. CDR3: CASSISPRNYGYTF. The CDR3 coding sequence is TGTGCCAGTAGTATAAGCCCACGGAACTATGGCTACACCTTC.

DNA of the CDR3: TGTGCCAGCATGAGAGGGATAGGGGATACGCAGTATTTT. It codes for CASMRGIGDTQYF. V gene TRBV9 combines with J gene TRBJ2-3; D might be TRBD2 (5 bases). Trimming stripped 6 bases from V and 6 bases from J, with 14 bases between. CDR1 is SGDLS, CDR2 YYNGEE, per germline. The CDR3 runs 13 residues. Full variable domain (remainder filled in from reference TRBV9 and TRBJ2-3): DSGVTQTPKHLITATGQRVTLRCSPRSGDLSVYWYQQSLDQGLQFLIQYYNGEERAKGNILERFSAQQFPDLHSELNLSSLELGDSALYFCASMRGIGDTQYFGPGTRLTVL.

About this clone itself: This may stem from a read error, because a much larger clone lies one nucleotide away. The rearrangement joins TRBV6-4 to TRBJ2-1; D is ambiguous. The CDR3 totals 16 residues. Germline-derived CDR1 and CDR2 are MRHNA and SNTAGT. V gave up 1 base and J gave up 0 bases, with 10 bases separating them. The CDR3 DNA reads TGTGCCAGCAGTGACTTTGGCGTGAGCTCCTACAATGAGCAGTTCTTC. It encodes CASSDFGVSSYNEQFF.

Only a few counts were recorded for this clone. At one boundary the junction diverges from the germline segment, which might be a read error. This sequence joins TRBV2 and TRBJ2-7; D unclear. The CDR3 runs 12 residues. Germline-derived CDR1 and CDR2 are SNHLY and FYNNEI. Here the CDR3 reads CASSVRQYERYF. In nucleotides, the CDR3 is TGTGCCAGCAGTGTTCGGCAGTACGAGCGGTACTTC.

This chain links TRBV11-2 with TRBJ2-4; no definite D call. The V end was cut by 4 bases, the J end by 2 bases, with 18 bases between. Looked up from germline, CDR1 is SGHAT and CDR2 is FQNNGV. CDR3 length: 17 residues. CDR3 sequence: CASSSGSAGSTKNIQYF. The CDR3 coding sequence is TGTGCCAGCAGCTCCGGTTCCGCCGGGTCTACCAAAAACATTCAGTACTTC.

The genes are TRBV19 and TRBJ2-7, with TRBD1 as a possible D gene (6 bases). Germline CDR1 and CDR2: LNHDA and SQIVND (reference sequence). This CDR3 spans 15 amino acids. The V gene lost 5 bases and the J gene lost 1 base, with 15 bases spanning the gap. The CDR3 nucleotides read TGTGCCAGTAGTCCATTTGGGGGCGGGTCCTACGAGCAGTACTTC. It yields the protein CASSPFGGGSYEQYF.

Remarks on this clone: The likely explanation is a read error, given a far larger clone one base away. The rearrangement joins TRBV7-3 to TRBJ2-1; TRBD2 aligns across 8 bases. CDR3 size: 13 residues. CDR1 is SGHTA, CDR2 FQGTGA, per germline. CDR3 sequence reads: CASSLTPGLERFF. The CDR3 DNA reads TGTGCCAGCAGCTTAACCCCGGGACTAGAGCGGTTCTTC.

The chain couples TRBV19 to TRBJ2-7; D is ambiguous. Germline values: CDR1 LNHDA, CDR2 SQIVND (reference sequence). CDR3 length: 12 amino acids. V was shortened by 3 bases and J by 4 bases, with 7 bases between the two germline ends. The CDR3 is CASSIPAYEQYF. CDR3 nucleotides: TGTGCCAGTAGTATTCCGGCGTACGAGCAGTACTTC.

This clone was seen only once. A far larger clone is just one base off, so this is likely a read error. This same CDR3 is encoded by further DNA sequences in the sample. This chain uses TRBV30 with TRBJ1-5; D is perhaps TRBD1 (5 bases). Germline V lookup: CDR1 GTSNPN, CDR2 SVGIG (reference sequence). This CDR3 has 13 residues. The CDR3: CAWNMGGNQPQHF. CDR3 in DNA: TGTGCGTGGAATATGGGGGGTAATCAGCCCCAGCATTTT.

This clone was picked up one time. J is TRBJ2-2 and V is TRBV7-9; tentatively, D is TRBD2 (6 bases). Germline V CDR1 and CDR2: SEHNR, FQNEAQ (reference sequence). The CDR3 is 18 residues long. The ends were cut back, 4 bases at V and 4 bases at J, with 22 bases in the middle. CDR3 sequence: CASSYTPGGKGSTGELFF. DNA for the CDR3: TGTGCCAGCAGCTATACCCCCGGGGGAAAAGGGAGCACCGGGGAGCTGTTTTTT.

The rearrangement joins TRBV4-2 to TRBJ1-4, with D maybe TRBD1 (5 bases). The length of the CDR3 is 16 residues. V was cut by 4 bases and J by 4 bases, with 16 bases left in between. Looked up from germline, CDR1 is LGHNA and CDR2 is YNFKEQ. In nucleotides, the CDR3 is TGTGCCAGCAGCCTCAATACGGGACTGGGTAATGAAAAACTGTTTTTT. This sequence encodes CASSLNTGLGNEKLFF.

V usage is TRBV28 and J usage is TRBJ1-4; possibly TRBD1 for D (6 bases). CDR1 and CDR2 (germline): MDHEN, SYDVKM. Trimming pared 1 base from V and 8 bases from J, leaving 14 bases between. The CDR3 spans 15 residues. CDR3 bases: TGTGCCAGCAGTTTATACTCGGGGGCTTGGGAAAAACTGTTTTTT. Translation: CASSLYSGAWEKLFF.

The gene calls are TRBV11-2 and TRBJ2-3; no firm D call. V was shortened by 7 bases and J by 6 bases, with 17 bases between the two germline ends. There are 14 residues in the CDR3. Per the germline V gene, CDR1 is SGHAT and CDR2 is FQNNGV. The CDR3 sequence is CASKFGASRDTQYF. CDR3 nucleotide sequence: TGTGCCAGCAAATTCGGTGCGTCCAGGGATACGCAGTATTTT.

CDR3 DNA sequence: TGCGCCAGCAGTCCAGCGGGATACAATGAGCAGTTCTTC. Protein sequence: CASSPAGYNEQFF. The genes are TRBV10-2 and TRBJ2-1; 7 nucleotides agree with TRBD2. The length of the CDR3 is 13 residues. V lost 5 bases and J lost 4; bases outside the gene matches: 2. Germline V gene data show CDR1 as WSHSY and CDR2 as SAAADI.

The chain employs TRBV4-2 and TRBJ2-7, with 11 bases that match TRBD2. Germline V lookup: CDR1 LGHNA, CDR2 YNFKEQ. The CDR3 loop spans 18 amino acids. Losses at the gene ends were 2 bases for V and 2 bases for J; bases not matched to a gene: 11. The CDR3 reads CASSQTTTSGRSTYEQYF. The CDR3 nucleotides are TGTGCCAGCAGCCAAACGACTACTAGCGGGAGATCTACCTACGAGCAGTACTTC.

V usage is TRBV2 and J usage is TRBJ2-6; TRBD2 matches 11 bases. This CDR3 is 18 amino acids long. The germline CDR1 and CDR2 sequences are SNHLY and FYNNEI. With 8 bases clipped from V and 0 bases from J, the junction kept 9 bases outside the gene matches. CDR3 coding DNA: TGTGCCAGCGGAACGTTAGCGGGAGGGTCCTCTGGGGCCAACGTCCTGACTTTC. Translated, it gives CASGTLAGGSSGANVLTF.